This T cell receptor (beta chain) was documented in a study of vaccination effects on CD4 cells after COVID-19 (dated by TCRdb to 2021 to 2024). General notes on the study: Post-vaccine samples across the study were collected a median of 72 days after the second dose, with a range of 14 to 241. The Oncomine TCR Beta short-read assay on an Illumina iSeq 100 was used to sequence cultures from other donors in the study. SARS-CoV-2 spike-specific CD4+ TCR repertoires from before and after mRNA vaccination were compared in COVID-19 convalescent patients and in infection-naive vaccine recipients. The full study included fewer than eleven COVID-19 convalescent patients and a few SARS-CoV-2-naive healthy vaccine recipients.

The ViraFEST assay stimulated PBMC with viral peptide pools and then used TCR sequencing to identify antigen-specific CD4+ T cell clonotypes by expansion. After less than 13 days of culture, CD4+ T cells were isolated with the EasySep CD4+ T cell isolation kit. Participants received two doses of either the BNT162b2 or the mRNA-1273 mRNA SARS-CoV-2 vaccine. Negative nucleocapsid antibody results before and after vaccination confirmed that the healthy vaccine recipients had no prior SARS-CoV-2 infection. Each well held two million PBMC cultured in IMDM containing around 5.1% human AB serum, 8 to 10 IU/ml IL-2 and gentamicin, along with around 9.4 ug/ml peptides. Half of the culture medium was replaced with fresh IL-2-containing medium on days 3 and 7. Unless noted otherwise, every peptide stimulation condition was cultured in triplicate wells. Using Ficoll-Paque Plus gradient centrifugation, PBMC were separated from whole blood and then either used fresh or cryopreserved at -140C. The overlapping peptide pools covered the spike proteins of SARS-CoV-2 as well as those of the common cold coronaviruses HCoV-NL63, HCoV-OC43 and HCoV-229E. The QIAamp micro DNA kit was used to extract genomic DNA from the cultured CD4+ T cells.

This clone turned up a few times. What this receptor recognizes is not known. No clone much larger than this one lies a single base away; base qualities are absent. The trim is 5 bases for V and 9 bases for J, with a gap of 10 bases between the germline ends. The CDR3 sequence holds 11 residues, the cysteine and phenylalanine included. Just the 33-base CDR3 DNA is kept, in frame starting at base 1. Study-wide findings and limitations: The study was limited by a small number of convalescent patients and lacked early post-infection timepoints. Among healthy vaccine recipients, nearly all vaccine-induced clones were SARS-CoV-2 mono-reactive, and just 1 of 255 was cross-reactive with common cold coronaviruses. Marked clonal contraction was observed in both infection-induced and vaccine-induced clones at late post-vaccination timepoints, consistent with waning T cell responses.

Library creation used the immunoSEQ multiplex PCR assay. DNA from the cultured, isolated CD4+ T cells was subjected to TCR beta CDR3 sequencing. The authors processed their data as follows. The analysis removed non-productive TCR sequences, trimmed reads to the CDR3 region, and retained only CDR3s that were 7 or more amino acids long. The MANAFEST web app was used to pick out antigen-specific clonotypes by comparing their expansion in peptide wells with that in reference cultures. To be called positive, a clone needed expansion at FDR<0.05 compared with the reference and with all other wells, an odds ratio greater than 5, and a frequency greater than 0.1% in two replicate wells. Cross-reactive clonotypes were defined as significantly expanded in SARS-CoV-2 spike wells and in at least one common cold coronavirus spike condition. Levenshtein distance calculated with the stringdist R package was used to assess CDR3 similarity, and unrooted trees were constructed with ape in R 3.6.1. TCRdb stores this immuneACCESS table with in-frame sequences only. Part of the clones is absent; in the studies checked, under half of the shortfall reflects unresolved V genes, and no reason is known for the rest. The DNA gave D and trimming, while V, J and clone size come from that table. Present in this sample are some 70,000 clones, about 81% of which were seen just once. The ten largest clones take up 1% to 1.5% of the sample.

The specimen comprised CD4+ T cells from PBMCs cultured with HCoV-229E spike peptides, sampled after COVID-19 vaccination. The cell subset or site label corresponds to: HCoV-229E spike overlapping peptide pool stimulation. The origin of this receptor is a human donor who received a COVID-19 vaccine. Here the chain combines TRBV12-3 or TRBV12-4 and TRBJ1-2, with the D gene call left open. The DNA sequence follows: TGTGCCAGCAGTCCTCAATATAGCTACACCTTC. Translated, this is CASSPQYSYTF.